This entry lists 28 T cell receptor beta chains sequenced from one sample in a study of cytomegalovirus exposure and HLA in healthy donors. 13 Jbeta primers and 60 Vbeta primers were used for the PCR. Method: immunoSEQ multiplex PCR; TCRdb's copy keeps in-frame clones and lacks some. The sample lists 150,000 or so clones, roughly 70% seen once, with about 1.6% in the top ten. Sequenced input: PBMCs. These receptor sequences come from a girl between 5 and 17 years old in good health and CMV-seronegative.

V usage is TRBV7-7 and J usage is TRBJ2-1; 8 nucleotides align to TRBD2. The CDR3 is 16 residues long. Trimming removed 5 bases from V and 4 bases from J; junction bases left unmatched: 10. CDR1 and CDR2 from the germline V gene are SSHAT and FNYEAQ (reference sequence). CDR3: CASSPQTSGLYNEQFF. CDR3 DNA sequence: TGTGCCAGCAGCCCACAAACTAGCGGACTTTACAATGAGCAGTTCTTC.

This clone was picked up one time. The gene calls are TRBV7-9 and TRBJ1-2; D call uncertain. The CDR3 is made up of 16 amino acids. Germline CDR1 reads SEHNR; CDR2 reads FQNEAQ (reference sequence). The V and J ends lost 1 base and 0 bases respectively, with 12 bases between them. CDR3 sequence reads: CASSLVASPANYGYTF. As DNA, the CDR3 is TGTGCCAGCAGCTTAGTCGCTAGCCCAGCTAACTATGGCTACACCTTC.

The chain joins TRBV29-1 to TRBJ1-1, with 8 bases matching TRBD1. V was pared by 4 bases and J by 8 bases, with 9 bases of the junction left unmatched. From germline, CDR1 is SQVTM and CDR2 ANQGSEA. The CDR3 is 13 residues long. The CDR3 region is CSVGNLRDREAFF. The CDR3 nucleotides read TGCAGCGTTGGGAATCTCCGGGACAGGGAAGCTTTCTTT. The full variable domain, in which reference TRBV29-1 and TRBJ1-1 provide the parts outside the CDR3, is SAVISQKPSRDICQRGTSLTIQCQVDSQVTMMFWYRQQPGQSLTLIATANQGSEATYESGFVIDKFPISRPNLTFSTLTVSNMSPEDSSIYLCSVGNLRDREAFFGQGTRLTVV.

The count of this clone is one. This chain joins TRBV4-1 and TRBJ2-7; a possible D gene is TRBD2 (6 bases). CDR3 length: 18 residues. In germline, CDR1 is MGHRA, CDR2 YSYEKL. Trimming cost V 2 bases and J 3 bases, with 23 bases left between them. The CDR3 bases are TGCGCCAGCAGCCAACAGCAGGCCGGGAGCCTGGCTTTCTACGAGCAGTACTTC. It translates to CASSQQQAGSLAFYEQYF.

This chain links TRBV6-1 with TRBJ1-6; TRBD1 matches at 8 bases. Germline-derived CDR1 and CDR2 are MNHNS and SASEGT. V was pared by 3 bases and J by 8 bases, with 3 bases of the junction left unmatched. This CDR3 comprises 14 residues. CDR3 amino acids: CASSDRGHDSPLHF. In DNA, the CDR3 is TGTGCCAGCAGTGACAGGGGGCATGATTCACCCCTCCACTTT.

The V and J genes are TRBV6-5 and TRBJ1-2; tentatively, D is TRBD1 (5 bases). Trimming took 2 bases from V and 8 from J, leaving 15 bases between them. From germline, CDR1 is MNHEY and CDR2 SVGAGI. This CDR3 contains 14 residues. The CDR3 loop reads CASSYRGLNIGYTF. The CDR3 DNA follows: TGTGCCAGCAGTTACAGGGGACTTAATATCGGCTACACCTTC.

This clone showed up just a few times. CDR3 residues: CASSPAGLPYEQYF. For the CDR3, the DNA is TGTGCCAGCAGTCCTGCGGGACTCCCCTACGAGCAGTACTTC. The chain uses TRBV5-4 and TRBJ2-7; tentative D call: TRBD2 (6 bases). Trimming removed 5 bases at V and 2 bases at J, with 14 bases between. The CDR3 extends over 14 amino acids. CDR1 SGHNT and CDR2 YYREEE come from the germline V gene (reference sequence). Looking up the rest from reference TRBV5-4 and TRBJ2-7 gives the full variable domain: ETGVTQSPTHLIKTRGQQVTLRCSSQSGHNTVSWYQQALGQGPQFIFQYYREEENGRGNFPPRFSGLQFPNYSSELNVNALELDDSALYLCASSPAGLPYEQYFGPGTRLTVT.

The chain carries TRBV18 and TRBJ2-3; 9 bases are shared with TRBD2. CDR1 is KGHSH, CDR2 LQKENI, per germline. The CDR3 has 15 amino acids. Losses at the gene ends were 6 bases for V and 4 bases for J; bases not matched to a gene: 8. The CDR3 region is CASSASGGNADTQYF. The CDR3 bases are TGTGCCAGCTCTGCCAGCGGGGGGAACGCAGATACGCAGTATTTT.

The chain recombines TRBV11-2 with TRBJ2-1; possibly TRBD1 for D (6 bases). The CDR3 length is 17 residues. The V end lost 5 bases, the J end lost 4 bases, and 21 bases lay between the germline ends. Germline-derived CDR1 and CDR2 are SGHAT and FQNNGV. As DNA, the CDR3 is TGTGCCAGCAGCCATATATCGACAGGTTTTCAGTACAATGAGCAGTTCTTC. Protein: CASSHISTGFQYNEQFF.

The V call is TRBV2, the J call TRBJ1-1; 9 nucleotides match TRBD1. The CDR3 consists of 15 residues. J gave up 5 bases and V 3 bases, and 7 bases lay outside the gene matches. Germline V gene data show CDR1 as SNHLY and CDR2 as FYNNEI. DNA for the CDR3: TGTGCCAGCAGTGAGGGACAGGGAAGAACGACTGAAGCTTTCTTT. It is translated as CASSEGQGRTTEAFF.

This sequence joins TRBV2 and TRBJ1-3; tentative D call: TRBD1 (5 bases). Looked up from germline, CDR1 is SNHLY and CDR2 is FYNNEI. The germline V and J ends were trimmed by 3 bases and 2 bases, with 17 bases remaining between them. CDR3 length: 17 amino acids. This chain's CDR3 is CASSEPGIQSAGNTIYF. Written as DNA, the CDR3 is TGTGCCAGCAGTGAGCCAGGGATACAGTCTGCTGGAAACACCATATATTTT. Using reference TRBV2 and TRBJ1-3 for the parts outside the CDR3, the full variable domain is EPEVTQTPSHQVTQMGQEVILRCVPISNHLYFYWYRQILGQKVEFLVSFYNNEISEKSEIFDDQFSVERPDGSNFTLKIRSTKLEDSAMYFCASSEPGIQSAGNTIYFGEGSWLTVV.

This chain links TRBV14 with TRBJ1-1, with D hard to call. The CDR3 has 12 residues. Germline CDR1 reads SGHDN; CDR2 reads FVKESK. Trimming shortened V by 2 bases and J by 1 base, and 2 bases separated the two germline ends. Written as DNA, the CDR3 is TGTGCCAGCAGCCAACGGAACACTGAAGCTTTCTTT. Protein product: CASSQRNTEAFF.

The chain joins TRBV6-5 to TRBJ1-3; D remains unclear. Looked up from germline, CDR1 is MNHEY and CDR2 is SVGAGI. The V gene lost 5 bases and the J gene lost 0 bases, with 11 bases spanning the gap. The CDR3 covers 15 residues. In DNA, the CDR3 is TGTGCCAGCAGTCTACGACTGGACTCTGGAAACACCATATATTTT. The encoded protein is CASSLRLDSGNTIYF.

This clone was picked up one time. The CDR3 DNA follows: TGTGCCAGCAGTTTTTCGCAGCTTGGGGGCCAGCCCCAGCATTTT. Translated: CASSFSQLGGQPQHF. The gene calls are TRBV6-6 and TRBJ1-5; D is possibly TRBD1 (6 bases). The CDR3 covers 15 residues. V dropped 4 bases and J dropped 7 bases, with 17 bases sitting between them. Germline V gene sequence: CDR1 MNHNY, CDR2 SVGAGI (reference sequence).

The rearrangement links TRBV2 to TRBJ2-2; TRBD1 matches 9 bases. The CDR3 consists of 16 residues. V lost 2 bases, J lost 6 bases, and 7 bases stayed unmatched. Per germline, CDR1 SNHLY and CDR2 FYNNEI. DNA for the CDR3: TGTGCCAGCAGTGAAAGGGGACAGGGACCCGCCGGGGAGCTGTTTTTT. Amino acid sequence: CASSERGQGPAGELFF.

J is TRBJ2-3 and V is TRBV5-1; 11 bases line up with TRBD2. CDR1 and CDR2 from the germline V gene are SGHRS and YFSETQ. The V and J ends lost 3 bases and 6 bases, in that order; junction bases with no gene match: 3. This CDR3 has 14 residues. The CDR3 reads CASSSPSGGDTQYF. The CDR3 coding sequence is TGCGCCAGCAGCTCCCCTAGCGGGGGGGATACGCAGTATTTT.

This clone has only a few counts. The V and J genes are TRBV6-5 and TRBJ1-3; no clear D. CDR3 size: 15 residues. Trimming took off 0 bases at V and 0 bases at J, with 6 bases between the two ends. Germline V gene data show CDR1 as MNHEY and CDR2 as SVGAGI. CDR3 nucleotides: TGTGCCAGCAGTTACTCGAGGAACTCTGGAAACACCATATATTTT. Protein sequence: CASSYSRNSGNTIYF.

This sequence joins TRBV2 and TRBJ2-3; 9 bases align to TRBD1. This CDR3 contains 17 residues. Looked up from germline, CDR1 is SNHLY and CDR2 is FYNNEI. V shed 3 bases and J 0 bases; nucleotides not matched to a gene: 7. CDR3 amino acids: CASSDLGTGISTDTQYF. For the CDR3, the DNA is TGTGCCAGCAGTGATTTGGGGACAGGGATCAGCACAGATACGCAGTATTTT.

The chain combines TRBV7-2 with TRBJ2-1, with TRBD2 identical over 9 bases. Germline assignment: CDR1 SGHTA and CDR2 FQGNSA. The CDR3 extends over 16 amino acids. V trimming: 3 bases; J trimming: 7 bases; junction bases outside the gene matches: 10. CDR3 amino acids: CASSFGGARGGNEQFF. CDR3 in DNA: TGTGCCAGCAGCTTCGGAGGGGCGCGGGGGGGGAATGAGCAGTTCTTC.

The rearrangement links TRBV14 to TRBJ1-1; maybe TRBD1 (6 bases). Germline V lookup: CDR1 SGHDN, CDR2 FVKESK. Trimming cost V 6 bases and J 5 bases, with 10 bases left between them. This CDR3 region has 12 residues. Written as DNA, the CDR3 is TGTGCCAGCAGGACCAGGGGAACTGAAGCTTTCTTT. Its translation: CASRTRGTEAFF.

This clone has only one observation. The CDR3 region has the DNA TGTGCCAGCAGTATTTACTCTGGTACGCAGTATTTT. Translating it yields CASSIYSGTQYF. The chain has TRBV2 and TRBJ2-3; D call uncertain. The germline V gene has CDR1 SNHLY and CDR2 FYNNEI. This CDR3 is 12 amino acids long. V lost 5 bases and J lost 8, with 11 bases in between.

V is TRBV6-1 and J is TRBJ1-2, with D tentatively TRBD1 (5 bases). Germline-derived CDR1 and CDR2 are MNHNS and SASEGT. V shed 6 bases and J shed 8 bases, with 16 bases lying between them. This CDR3 is built from 13 residues. The CDR3, as DNA: TGTGCCAGCAGCGGGACGGGAGCCTTAGGCTACACCTTC. Protein sequence: CASSGTGALGYTF.

The chain joins TRBV27 to TRBJ1-5, with D possibly being TRBD1 (6 bases). The CDR3 spans 15 residues. Trimming pared 7 bases from V and 0 bases from J, leaving 13 bases between. The germline gives CDR1 MNHEY, CDR2 SMNVEV (reference sequence). This chain's CDR3 is CASTAGTNSNQPQHF. CDR3 coding DNA: TGTGCCAGCACGGCCGGGACAAATAGCAATCAGCCCCAGCATTTT.

This clone turned up a few times. This chain links TRBV6-1 with TRBJ1-1, with TRBD1 identical over 7 bases. Trimming at V came to 5 bases and at J to 7 bases, leaving 10 bases not matched to a gene. Germline CDR1 reads MNHNS; CDR2 reads SASEGT. The CDR3 runs 14 residues. Written as DNA, the CDR3 is TGTGCCAGCAGTACAGGGGTACCTGCCTTTGAAGCTTTCTTT. This translates into CASSTGVPAFEAFF.

This clone was detected a few times. The chain recombines TRBV6-5 with TRBJ2-2; TRBD2 agrees at 10 bases. The CDR3 is 16 amino acids. After removal of 2 bases from V and 8 bases from J, the junction contained 8 bases not matched to a gene. Germline CDR1 is MNHEY and CDR2 is SVGAGI. Here the CDR3 DNA reads TGTGCCAGCAGTTACACCAGGACTAGCGGTGGGGGGGAGCTGTTTTTT. It encodes CASSYTRTSGGGELFF.

J is TRBJ2-6 and V is TRBV27, with a possible D match to TRBD2 (5 bases). This CDR3 is 14 amino acids long. Germline CDR1 is MNHEY and CDR2 is SMNVEV (reference sequence). The V end lost 5 bases, the J end lost 3 bases, and 8 bases lay between the germline ends. The CDR3 DNA reads as TGTGCCAGCAGTCGGGGAGTTGGGGCCAACGTCCTGACTTTC. Residues: CASSRGVGANVLTF.

V gene TRBV30 combines with J gene TRBJ1-1; D ambiguous. Germline CDR1 GTSNPN, CDR2 SVGIG (reference sequence). Trimming cost V 0 bases and J 3 bases, with 11 bases left between them. The CDR3 consists of 14 residues. The CDR3 reads CAWSVWSGDTEAFF. DNA of the CDR3: TGTGCCTGGAGTGTCTGGTCGGGTGACACTGAAGCTTTCTTT.

This rearrangement joins TRBV5-6 to TRBJ1-2; possible D gene TRBD1, 6 bases. The germline V gene encodes CDR1 SGHDT and CDR2 YYEEEE. This CDR3 has 15 residues. Trimming shortened V by 4 bases and J by 5 bases, and 18 bases separated the two germline ends. CDR3 region: CASSPVDRTSYGYTF. The DNA of the CDR3 is TGTGCCAGCAGCCCGGTTGACAGGACGAGTTATGGCTACACCTTC.